This T cell receptor (beta chain) appears in the sequencing data of a study of OX40 agonist ivuxolimab in advanced cancers. Study background: Patients in the trial were receiving intravenous ivuxolimab every 2 weeks, at doses of 0.01 to 10 mg/kg. There were three patients with partial responses, one having hepatocellular carcinoma and two cutaneous melanoma.

On this clone: Its antigen is currently unknown.

General observations from the study: CD8+ T cells averaged more expanded clones than CD4+. With doses of 0.1 to 3.0 mg/kg, CD4+ and CD8+ blood T cells had undergone clonal expansion by week 6.

The data were produced by immunoSEQ multiplex PCR, yet TCRdb's version contains in-frame clones alone and is incomplete. The profile shows about 69,000 clones, 91% of them singletons. CDR1 SNHLY and CDR2 FYNNEI come from the germline V gene. The ends were cut back, 7 bases at V and 3 bases at J, with 3 bases in the middle. CDR3 length equals 10 residues. This clonotype was sampled from an adult with an advanced solid tumor such as melanoma, head and neck, liver or kidney cancer. The specimen comprised CD4+ or CD8+ T cells sorted from blood, sampled in a trial of the OX40 agonist ivuxolimab. The V and J genes are TRBV2 and TRBJ1-2; D remains unclear. The CDR3 spells CASMDYGYTF. CDR3 coding DNA: TGTGCCAGCATGGACTATGGCTACACCTTC. The variable domain in full, completed from reference TRBV2 and TRBJ1-2, reads EPEVTQTPSHQVTQMGQEVILRCVPISNHLYFYWYRQILGQKVEFLVSFYNNEISEKSEIFDDQFSVERPDGSNFTLKIRSTKLEDSAMYFCASMDYGYTFGSGTRLTVV.